This TCR beta chain was recorded in a study of blood T cell repertoires in COVID-19. Libraries were prepared by immunoSEQ multiplex PCR; TCRdb keeps only in-frame clonotypes and omits some of them. The sample includes about 21,000 clones, about four fifths of them seen just once. V lost 2 bases to trimming and J lost 3 bases; unmatched junction nucleotides: 11. The CDR3 extends over 16 amino acids. Germline CDR1 reads GTSNPN; CDR2 reads SVGIG (reference sequence). The chain joins TRBV30 to TRBJ1-2, with 8 bases identical to TRBD1. The sequence came from a human donor in a cohort sampled during active COVID-19. The sample was peripheral blood. The CDR3 sequence is CAWSTLDRGSHYGYTF. CDR3 coding DNA: TGTGCCTGGAGTACCCTTGACAGGGGCAGCCACTATGGCTACACCTTC. The full variable domain, its missing parts supplied by reference TRBV30 and TRBJ1-2, is SQTIHQWPATLVQPVGSPLSLECTVEGTSNPNLYWYRQAAGRGLQLLFYSVGIGQISSEVPQNLSASRPQDRQFILSSKKLLLSDSGFYLCAWSTLDRGSHYGYTFGSGTRLTVV.